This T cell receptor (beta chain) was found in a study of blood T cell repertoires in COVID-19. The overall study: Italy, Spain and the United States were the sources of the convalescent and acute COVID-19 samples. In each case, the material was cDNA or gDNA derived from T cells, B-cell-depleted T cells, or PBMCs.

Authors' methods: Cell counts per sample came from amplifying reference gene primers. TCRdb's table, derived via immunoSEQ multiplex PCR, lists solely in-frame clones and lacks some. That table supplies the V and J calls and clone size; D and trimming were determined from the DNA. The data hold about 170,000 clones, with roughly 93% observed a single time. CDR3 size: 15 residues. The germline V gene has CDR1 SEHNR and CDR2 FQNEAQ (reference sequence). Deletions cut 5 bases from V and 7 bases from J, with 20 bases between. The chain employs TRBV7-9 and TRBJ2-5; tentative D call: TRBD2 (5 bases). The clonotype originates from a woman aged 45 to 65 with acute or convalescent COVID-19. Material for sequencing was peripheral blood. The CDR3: CASSPIQGGPATQYF. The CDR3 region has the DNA TGTGCCAGCAGCCCAATACAAGGAGGCCCGGCGACCCAGTACTTC. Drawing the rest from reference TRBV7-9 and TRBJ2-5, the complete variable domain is DTGVSQNPRHKITKRGQNVTFRCDPISEHNRLYWYRQTLGQGPEFLTYFQNEAQLEKSRLLSDRFSAERPKGSFSTLEIQRTEQGDSAMYLCASSPIQGGPATQYFGPGTRLLVL.